The rows below give T cell receptor beta chains drawn from one sample of a study of identical twins. TCRdb ran MiXCR on the 5' RACE reads and lists one entry per CDR3 protein. The data show about 530,000 distinct CDR3 sequences, with under 25% seen just once and 0.48% held by the top ten. These sequences were also reported in another study, on yellow fever vaccine responses in identical twins.

Sequences were obtained from CD4+ T cells sorted from blood. These receptors were collected from a woman aged 18-29 years in good health. Each CDR3 is given without its conserved first and last residue.

TRBV5-1,TRBJ2-2,ASSLSRSPTGELF
TRBV7-2,TRBJ2-1,ASTTTVGSYNEQF
TRBV24-1,TRBJ1-5,ATSDGGVGQPQH
TRBV6-1,TRBJ2-1,ASSRKSGPSVTEQF
TRBV5-1,TRBJ1-1,ASGTTNTEAF
TRBV5-1,TRBJ2-5,ASSLGPKTQY
TRBV18,TRBJ2-7,ASSQELAGSPYEQY
TRBV7-9,TRBJ1-1,ASSRLGGNTEAF
TRBV27,TRBJ2-1,ASSRVRYNEQF
TRBV5-4,TRBJ2-2,ASSLDSFGTPWELF
TRBV6-2/TRBV6-3,TRBJ2-1,ASSYLGNSYNEQF
TRBV6-2/TRBV6-3,TRBJ2-5,ASSYGRRETQY
TRBV7-9,TRBJ2-2,ASSLRTGGIGELF
TRBV5-1,TRBJ2-5,ASSLGSGLSETQY
TRBV15,TRBJ2-2,ATSRAGTGELF
TRBV3-1,TRBJ2-7,ASSQEPAGRGEQY
TRBV5-6,TRBJ2-2,ASSSGRGGGFGGELF
TRBV6-5,TRBJ2-1,ATRGWGNEQF
TRBV29-1,TRBJ2-7,SAVAGGTYEQY
TRBV28,TRBJ2-7,ASSSAGQGAREQY
TRBV5-1,TRBJ2-4,ASSLEIQGVSRFLAKNIQY
TRBV19,TRBJ2-7,ASSYRDGSSNEQY
TRBV18,TRBJ1-6,ASSPGQDYNSPLH
TRBV10-2,TRBJ1-4,ASSERGEKLF
TRBV5-1,TRBJ2-3,ASSADSQTSTDTQY
TRBV10-3,TRBJ1-1,AILDRRGTEAF
TRBV18,TRBJ1-1,ASSPGVNTEAF
TRBV5-6,TRBJ2-4,ASSLALGRRNIQY
TRBV20-1,TRBJ2-1,SGARGGAYNEQF
TRBV3-1,TRBJ2-1,ASNDSGLAKASSYNEQF
TRBV19,TRBJ1-2,ASWHGDYGYT
TRBV5-1,TRBJ1-1,ASSSFLDRSEAF
TRBV5-1,TRBJ1-3,ASREGNTIY
TRBV5-1,TRBJ2-1,ASSLFIAREEDEQF
TRBV10-3,TRBJ2-5,AISESRAGVETQY
TRBV5-8,TRBJ2-2,ASRGDRYYTGELF
TRBV5-6,TRBJ2-3,ASSPPGPAFTDTQY
TRBV3-1,TRBJ2-3,ASSQGLSSGILRGTDTQY
TRBV5-1,TRBJ1-1,ASSLREAMNTEAF
TRBV6-5,TRBJ2-1,ASSTSGGAREQF
TRBV7-9,TRBJ2-3,ASSQISDTQY
TRBV7-6,TRBJ2-3,ASSQTSGGSPDTQY